This paragraph covers one T cell receptor beta chain sequence. Its antigen is not identified. This entry belongs to a study of OX40 agonist ivuxolimab in advanced cancers. Study-wide findings and caveats: CD8+ T cells (on average) carried more expanded clones than CD4+ T cells.

This CDR3 has 15 amino acids. Germline trimming cut 2 bases from V and 11 bases from J; bases unmatched to any gene: 10. Germline CDR1 reads SNHLY; CDR2 reads FYNNEI. Sequencing was performed with immunoSEQ multiplex PCR; in TCRdb, only in-frame clones are kept and a portion is missing. The data show about 37,000 clones, with around four fifths seen just once and approximately 37% held by the top ten. The sample was CD4+ or CD8+ T cells sorted from blood, taken in a trial of the OX40 agonist ivuxolimab. The source is an adult with an advanced solid tumor such as melanoma, head and neck, liver or kidney cancer. The chain is built from TRBV2 and TRBJ2-1; TRBD2 matches 9 bases. The CDR3 spells CASSESSGGAGKQFF. CDR3 DNA sequence: TGTGCCAGCAGTGAAAGTAGCGGGGGTGCTGGGAAGCAGTTCTTC.